These T cell receptor beta chains were read from a single sample in a study of blood T cell repertoires in COVID-19. Repertoires were generated with immunoSEQ multiplex PCR, while TCRdb's copy carries only in-frame clones and drops some. The table includes about 140,000 clones, 85% to 90% detected once. The sample was peripheral blood. Receptor source: a man aged 45-65 years with active COVID-19. Each CDR3 is given with its conserved first and last residue. The D gene is left open where the match is weak. A clone size is listed for some rows: how often the clone was seen (once, few, many), or a class if it is expanded.

J gene,clone size,V gene,D gene,CDR3 length,CDR3 protein,CDR3 DNA
TRBJ2-6,.,TRBV2,.,14,CATSEGRGANVLTF,TGTGCCACCAGTGAGGGGAGAGGGGCCAACGTCCTGACTTTC
TRBJ1-2,once,TRBV7-9,.,18,CASSLALRGSLFNYGYTF,TGTGCCAGCAGCTTAGCGCTAAGGGGCAGCCTTTTTAACTATGGCTACACCTTC
TRBJ2-7,.,TRBV5-6,.,12,CASSFSDYEQYF,TGTGCCAGCAGCTTTTCAGACTACGAGCAGTACTTC
TRBJ1-2,few,TRBV6-5,.,15,CASSYSETANYGYTF,TGTGCCAGCAGTTACTCGGAGACAGCTAACTATGGCTACACCTTC
TRBJ2-2,.,TRBV21-1,.,17,CASSNGGTGDHTGELFF,TGTGCCAGCAGCAATGGGGGGACAGGGGACCACACCGGGGAGCTGTTTTTT
TRBJ2-2,.,TRBV19,TRBD2,16,CASSKGAGGPPGELFF,TGTGCCAGTAGTAAGGGAGCGGGGGGGCCCCCCGGGGAGCTGTTTTTT
TRBJ2-7,.,TRBV6-2/TRBV6-3,TRBD1,17,CASSYDLSGTGTHEQYF,TGTGCCAGCAGTTATGATCTCTCCGGGACAGGGACCCACGAGCAGTACTTC
TRBJ1-2,.,TRBV4-1,TRBD1,15,CASSQLPTGQYGYTF,TGCGCCAGCAGCCAATTACCGACAGGGCAGTATGGCTACACCTTC
TRBJ2-3,.,TRBV4-3,.,15,CASSQDFLATDTQYF,TGCGCCAGCAGCCAAGATTTCCTAGCCACAGATACGCAGTATTTT
TRBJ1-4,once,TRBV30,.,12,CAHGQGVEKLFF,TGTGCTCACGGGCAGGGTGTTGAAAAACTGTTTTTT
TRBJ1-4,.,TRBV6-5,TRBD1,14,CASSYGTGGEKLFF,TGTGCCAGCAGTTACGGGACAGGCGGGGAAAAACTGTTTTTT
TRBJ2-1,.,TRBV6-2/TRBV6-3,.,15,CASRPWGITYNEQFF,TGTGCCAGCAGGCCTTGGGGCATAACCTACAATGAGCAGTTCTTC
TRBJ1-6,few,TRBV5-8,TRBD1,15,CASSFPGQAYSPLHF,TGTGCCAGCAGCTTCCCGGGACAGGCGTATTCACCCCTCCACTTT
TRBJ2-5,.,TRBV9,.,13,CASSTGTQETQYF,TGTGCCAGCAGCACAGGGACCCAAGAGACCCAGTACTTC
TRBJ1-2,.,TRBV7-8,.,14,CASSRGPSNYGYTF,TGTGCCAGCAGCCGAGGGCCTTCTAACTATGGCTACACCTTC
TRBJ2-1,.,TRBV7-2,TRBD1,15,CASSLQGADYNEQFF,TGTGCCAGCAGCTTGCAGGGGGCTGACTACAATGAGCAGTTCTTC
TRBJ2-3,.,TRBV10-3,TRBD2,16,CAISVAGGQATDTQYF,TGTGCCATCAGTGTAGCGGGGGGGCAGGCAACAGATACGCAGTATTTT
TRBJ2-2,.,TRBV27,TRBD2,16,CASSFLAGGRTGELFF,TGTGCCAGCAGTTTCCTAGCGGGGGGGCGCACCGGGGAGCTGTTTTTT
TRBJ2-3,.,TRBV27,.,13,CASAVGGLDTQYF,TGTGCCAGCGCCGTGGGGGGTTTGGATACGCAGTATTTT
TRBJ2-7,.,TRBV27,TRBD1,15,CASSFEGAVFYEQYF,TGTGCCAGCAGTTTCGAGGGGGCCGTTTTCTACGAGCAGTACTTC
TRBJ1-5,.,TRBV4-1,.,15,CASSQDRASNQPQHF,TGCGCCAGCAGCCAAGACAGGGCCAGCAATCAGCCCCAGCATTTT
TRBJ1-4,few,TRBV30,.,14,CAWNRIGSNEKLFF,TGTGCCTGGAACCGGATAGGGAGTAATGAAAAACTGTTTTTT
TRBJ1-1,.,TRBV4-1,TRBD1,15,CASSLQTGMNTEAFF,TGCGCCAGCAGCCTCCAGACAGGGATGAACACTGAAGCTTTCTTT
TRBJ2-7,.,TRBV7-2,.,14,CASSPPGGGYEQYF,TGTGCCAGCAGCCCCCCCGGGGGTGGCTACGAGCAGTACTTC
TRBJ1-3,.,TRBV30,TRBD1,14,CAWGTGGSGNTIYF,TGTGCCTGGGGGACAGGGGGTTCTGGAAACACCATATATTTT
TRBJ1-1,once,TRBV24-1,TRBD1,16,CATRVLGQLGSTEAFF,TGTGCCACCAGGGTTTTGGGACAGCTGGGGTCCACTGAAGCTTTCTTT
TRBJ2-1,.,TRBV27,TRBD1,18,CASSSPYAWDRVAHEQFF,TGTGCCAGCAGTTCCCCTTACGCTTGGGACAGGGTTGCTCATGAGCAGTTCTTC
TRBJ2-2,.,TRBV7-2,.,16,CASSSKAGAHTGELFF,TGTGCCAGCAGCTCCAAGGCGGGGGCTCACACCGGGGAGCTGTTTTTT
TRBJ2-5,few,TRBV10-3,.,15,CAISESTGGAETQYF,TGTGCCATCAGTGAGTCGACTGGCGGGGCCGAGACCCAGTACTTC
TRBJ1-5,.,TRBV29-1,.,13,CSVGGRKGQPQHF,TGCAGCGTCGGGGGGCGGAAGGGTCAGCCCCAGCATTTT
TRBJ1-6,.,TRBV5-1,.,14,CASSRQEGNSPLHF,TGCGCCAGCAGCCGGCAGGAAGGTAATTCACCCCTCCACTTT
TRBJ1-1,.,TRBV4-1,.,16,CASSQALLGGRTEAFF,TGCGCCAGCAGCCAAGCATTGTTGGGGGGTAGAACTGAAGCTTTCTTT
TRBJ2-3,.,TRBV4-3,TRBD2,17,CASSQQTSGGAQDTQYF,TGCGCCAGCAGCCAACAGACTAGCGGGGGGGCTCAAGATACGCAGTATTTT
TRBJ2-1,.,TRBV7-2,.,14,CASSSPRGNNEQFF,TGTGCCAGCAGCTCACCACGGGGTAACAATGAGCAGTTCTTC
TRBJ2-4,.,TRBV23-1,.,17,CASSQFGQTLAKNIQYF,TGCGCCAGCAGTCAATTTGGGCAGACCCTAGCCAAAAACATTCAGTACTTC
TRBJ2-3,.,TRBV7-9,TRBD2,17,CASRLSGTSGSTDTQYF,TGTGCCAGCAGGTTATCCGGGACTAGCGGGAGCACAGATACGCAGTATTTT
TRBJ1-6,.,TRBV4-1,TRBD1,14,CASSGDRVDSPLHF,TGCGCCAGCAGCGGGGACAGGGTAGATTCACCCCTCCACTTT
TRBJ1-5,.,TRBV19,.,16,CASSIRGGDSNQPQHF,TGTGCCAGTAGTATCAGAGGCGGAGATAGCAATCAGCCCCAGCATTTT
TRBJ2-1,.,TRBV6-2/TRBV6-3,.,16,CASSYRWDSPYNEQFF,TGTGCCAGCAGTTACAGGTGGGACTCCCCCTACAATGAGCAGTTCTTC
TRBJ2-7,.,TRBV11-3,TRBD1,13,CASSSTGQGEQYF,TGTGCCAGCAGCTCCACCGGACAGGGCGAGCAGTACTTC
TRBJ2-1,once,TRBV5-6,.,13,CASSLVGAGEQFF,TGTGCCAGCAGCTTGGTTGGTGCGGGTGAGCAGTTCTTC
TRBJ2-3,.,TRBV5-1,TRBD2,14,CASSPGTRTDTQYF,TGCGCCAGCAGCCCAGGGACTAGAACAGATACGCAGTATTTT
TRBJ1-6,few,TRBV30,TRBD1,14,CAWSMGQGPSPLHF,TGTGCCTGGAGCATGGGACAGGGGCCTTCACCCCTCCACTTT